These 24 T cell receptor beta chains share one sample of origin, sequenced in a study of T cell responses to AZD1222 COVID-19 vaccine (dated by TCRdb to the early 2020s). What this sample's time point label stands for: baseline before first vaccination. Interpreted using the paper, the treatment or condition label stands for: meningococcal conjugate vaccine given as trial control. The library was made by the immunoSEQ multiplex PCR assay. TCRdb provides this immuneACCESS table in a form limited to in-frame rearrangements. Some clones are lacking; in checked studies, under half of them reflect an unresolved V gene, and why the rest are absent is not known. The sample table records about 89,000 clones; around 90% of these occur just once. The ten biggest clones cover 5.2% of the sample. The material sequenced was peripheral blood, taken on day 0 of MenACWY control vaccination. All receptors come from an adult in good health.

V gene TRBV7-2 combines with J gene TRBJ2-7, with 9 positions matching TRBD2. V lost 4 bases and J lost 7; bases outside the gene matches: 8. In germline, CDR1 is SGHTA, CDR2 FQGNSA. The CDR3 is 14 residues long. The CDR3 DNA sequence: TGTGCCAGCAGCTCCATAGCGGGGGCGGGGGAGCAGTACTTC. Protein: CASSSIAGAGEQYF.

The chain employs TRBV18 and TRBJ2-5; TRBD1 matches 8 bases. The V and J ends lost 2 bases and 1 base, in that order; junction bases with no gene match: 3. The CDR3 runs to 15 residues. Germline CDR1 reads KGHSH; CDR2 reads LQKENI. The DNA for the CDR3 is TGTGCCAGCTCACCAAGACAGGGGTTCCAAGAGACCCAGTACTTC. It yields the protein CASSPRQGFQETQYF.

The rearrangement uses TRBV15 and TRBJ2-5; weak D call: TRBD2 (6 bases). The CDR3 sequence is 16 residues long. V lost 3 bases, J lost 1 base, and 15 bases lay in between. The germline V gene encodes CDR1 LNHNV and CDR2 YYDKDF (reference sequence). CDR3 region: CATSSDGRGLQETQYF. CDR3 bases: TGTGCCACCAGCAGCGATGGGCGGGGTCTCCAAGAGACCCAGTACTTC. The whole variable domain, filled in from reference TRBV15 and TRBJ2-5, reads DAMVIQNPRYQVTQFGKPVTLSCSQTLNHNVMYWYQQKSSQAPKLLFHYYDKDFNNEADTPDNFQSRRPNTSFCFLDIRSPGLGDTAMYLCATSSDGRGLQETQYFGPGTRLLVL.

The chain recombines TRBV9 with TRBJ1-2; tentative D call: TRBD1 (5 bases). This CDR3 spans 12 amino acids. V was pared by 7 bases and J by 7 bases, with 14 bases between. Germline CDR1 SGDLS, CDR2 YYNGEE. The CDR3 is CASGRDDGGYTF. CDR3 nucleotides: TGTGCCAGCGGACGGGACGACGGTGGCTACACCTTC.

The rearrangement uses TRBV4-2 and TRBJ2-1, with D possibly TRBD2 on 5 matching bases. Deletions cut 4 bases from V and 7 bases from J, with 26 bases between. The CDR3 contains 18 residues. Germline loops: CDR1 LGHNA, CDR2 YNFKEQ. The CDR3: CASSPGRERERVGNEQFF. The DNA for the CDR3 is TGTGCCAGCAGCCCTGGAAGGGAGAGGGAGAGGGTTGGAAATGAGCAGTTCTTC.

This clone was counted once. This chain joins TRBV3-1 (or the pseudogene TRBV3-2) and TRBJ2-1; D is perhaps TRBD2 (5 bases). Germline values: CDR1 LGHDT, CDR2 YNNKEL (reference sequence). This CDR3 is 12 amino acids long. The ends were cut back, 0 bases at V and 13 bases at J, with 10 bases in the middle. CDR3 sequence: CASSQDLSAQFF. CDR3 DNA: TGTGCCAGCAGCCAAGATCTTAGCGCCCAGTTCTTC.

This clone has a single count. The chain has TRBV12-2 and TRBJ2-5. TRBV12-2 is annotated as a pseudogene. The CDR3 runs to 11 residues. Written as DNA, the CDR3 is TGTGCTAAAGGGCCCCTCGAGACCCAGTACTTC. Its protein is CAKGPLETQYF.

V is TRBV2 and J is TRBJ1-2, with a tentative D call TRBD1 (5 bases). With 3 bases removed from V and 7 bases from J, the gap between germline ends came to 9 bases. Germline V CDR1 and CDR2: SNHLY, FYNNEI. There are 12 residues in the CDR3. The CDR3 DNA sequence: TGTGCCAGCAGTGATGACAGCCCTGGCTACACCTTC. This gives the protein CASSDDSPGYTF.

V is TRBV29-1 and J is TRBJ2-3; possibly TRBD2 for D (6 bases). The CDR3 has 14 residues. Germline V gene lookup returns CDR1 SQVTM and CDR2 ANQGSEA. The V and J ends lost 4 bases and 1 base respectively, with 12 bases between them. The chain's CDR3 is CSVGVIAGTDTQYF. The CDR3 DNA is TGCAGCGTTGGAGTCATAGCGGGCACAGATACGCAGTATTTT.

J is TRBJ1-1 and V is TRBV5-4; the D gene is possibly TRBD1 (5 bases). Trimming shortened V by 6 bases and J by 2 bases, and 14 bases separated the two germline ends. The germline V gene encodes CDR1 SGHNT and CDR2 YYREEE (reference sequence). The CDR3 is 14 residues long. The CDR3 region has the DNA TGTGCCAGCAACCTCGGGGGAGATAACACTGAAGCTTTCTTT. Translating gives CASNLGGDNTEAFF.

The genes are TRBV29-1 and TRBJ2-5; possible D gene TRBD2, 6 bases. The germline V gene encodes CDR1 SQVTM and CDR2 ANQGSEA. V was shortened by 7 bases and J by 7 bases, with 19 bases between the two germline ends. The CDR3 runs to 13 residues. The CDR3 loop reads CSATLGGLGTQYF. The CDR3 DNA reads TGCAGCGCAACCCTGGGGGGACTTGGGACCCAGTACTTC.

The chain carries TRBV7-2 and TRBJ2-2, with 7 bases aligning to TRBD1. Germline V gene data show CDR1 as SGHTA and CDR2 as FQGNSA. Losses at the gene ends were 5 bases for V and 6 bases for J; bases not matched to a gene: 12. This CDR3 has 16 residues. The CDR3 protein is CASSPYRDSPPGELFF. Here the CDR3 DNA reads TGTGCCAGCAGCCCATATCGGGACAGCCCGCCCGGGGAGCTGTTTTTT.

The CDR3 here is CASSNTGVGTEAFF. CDR3 coding DNA: TGTGCCAGCAGTAATACAGGGGTTGGCACTGAAGCTTTCTTT. The gene calls are TRBV6-5 and TRBJ1-1, with TRBD1 matching 7 bases. CDR3 size: 14 residues. The junction had 7 bases not matched to a gene; V was cut back by 5 bases and J by 4 bases. Per the germline V gene, CDR1 is MNHEY and CDR2 is SVGAGI.

CDR3 sequence (DNA): TGTGCCAGCAGGCCAGGGGGGCTGGGACAGGGATACTATGGCTACACCTTC. Amino acids: CASRPGGLGQGYYGYTF. This rearrangement joins TRBV28 to TRBJ1-2; 9 nucleotides match TRBD1. Per germline, CDR1 MDHEN and CDR2 SYDVKM. This CDR3 is 17 amino acids long. The J segment lost 3 bases and the V segment lost 6 bases, leaving 14 bases of the junction unmatched.

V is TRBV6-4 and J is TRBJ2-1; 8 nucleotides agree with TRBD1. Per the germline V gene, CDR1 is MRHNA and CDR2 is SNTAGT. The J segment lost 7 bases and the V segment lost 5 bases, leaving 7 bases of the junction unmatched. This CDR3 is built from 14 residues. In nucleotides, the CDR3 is TGTGCCAGCAGTCTCTCAGGGGGCTATAATGAGCAGTTCTTC. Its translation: CASSLSGGYNEQFF.

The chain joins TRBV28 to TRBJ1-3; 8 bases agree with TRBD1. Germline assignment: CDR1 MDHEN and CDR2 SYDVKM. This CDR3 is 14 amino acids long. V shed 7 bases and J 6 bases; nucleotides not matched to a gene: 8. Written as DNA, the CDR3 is TGTGCCAGCAAGCTGGACAGGGTAGAAAACACCATATATTTT. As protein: CASKLDRVENTIYF.

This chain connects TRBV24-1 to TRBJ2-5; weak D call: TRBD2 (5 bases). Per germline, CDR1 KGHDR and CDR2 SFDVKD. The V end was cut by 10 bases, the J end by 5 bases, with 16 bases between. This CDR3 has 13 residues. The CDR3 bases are TGTGCCACGAGGAGCAGCGGATTGGAGACCCAGTACTTC. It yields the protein CATRSSGLETQYF.

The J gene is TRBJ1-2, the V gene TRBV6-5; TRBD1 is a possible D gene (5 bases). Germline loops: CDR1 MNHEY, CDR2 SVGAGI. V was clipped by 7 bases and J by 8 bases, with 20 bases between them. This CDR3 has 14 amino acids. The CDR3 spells CASTLGRQGYGYTF. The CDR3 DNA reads TGTGCCAGCACCTTAGGGCGCCAGGGATACGGCTACACCTTC.

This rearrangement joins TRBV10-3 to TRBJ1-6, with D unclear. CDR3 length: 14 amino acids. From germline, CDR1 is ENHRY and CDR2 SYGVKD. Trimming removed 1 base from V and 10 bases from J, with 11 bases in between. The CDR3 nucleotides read TGTGCCATCAGTGAGTGGCAGCAGGAGTCACCCCTCCACTTT. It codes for CAISEWQQESPLHF.

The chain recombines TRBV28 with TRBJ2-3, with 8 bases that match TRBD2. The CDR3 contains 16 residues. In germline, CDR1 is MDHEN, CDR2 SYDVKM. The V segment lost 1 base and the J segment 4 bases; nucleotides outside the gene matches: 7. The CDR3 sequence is CASSLFTAGVADTQYF. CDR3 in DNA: TGTGCCAGCAGTTTATTTACAGCGGGAGTGGCAGATACGCAGTATTTT.

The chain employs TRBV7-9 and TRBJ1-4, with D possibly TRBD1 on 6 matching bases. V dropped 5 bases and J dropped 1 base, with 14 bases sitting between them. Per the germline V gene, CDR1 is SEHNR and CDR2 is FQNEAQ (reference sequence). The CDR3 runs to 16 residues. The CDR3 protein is CASSGRDILTNEKLFF. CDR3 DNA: TGTGCCAGCAGCGGCAGGGACATCTTAACTAATGAAAAACTGTTTTTT.

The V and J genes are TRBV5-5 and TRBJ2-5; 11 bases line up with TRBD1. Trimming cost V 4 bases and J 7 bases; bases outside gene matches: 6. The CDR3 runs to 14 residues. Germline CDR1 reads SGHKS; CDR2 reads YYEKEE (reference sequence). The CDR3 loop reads CASSHTGQGGTQYF. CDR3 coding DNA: TGTGCCAGCAGCCACACGGGACAGGGGGGGACCCAGTACTTC.

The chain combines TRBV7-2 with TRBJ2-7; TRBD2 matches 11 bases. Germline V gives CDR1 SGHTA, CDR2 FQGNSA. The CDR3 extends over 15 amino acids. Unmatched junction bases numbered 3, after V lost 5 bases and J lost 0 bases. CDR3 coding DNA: TGTGCCAGCAGCCCGACTAGCGGGAACTCCTACGAGCAGTACTTC. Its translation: CASSPTSGNSYEQYF.

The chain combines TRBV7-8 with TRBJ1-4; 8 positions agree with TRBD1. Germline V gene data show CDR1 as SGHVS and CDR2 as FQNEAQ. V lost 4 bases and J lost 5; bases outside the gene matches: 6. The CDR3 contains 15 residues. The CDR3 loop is CASSSRTGTNEKLFF. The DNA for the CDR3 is TGTGCCAGCAGCTCTCGGACAGGGACGAATGAAAAACTGTTTTTT.